The clone carrying this T cell receptor beta chain was seen many times. The data were obtained in a study of T cells in Graves' hyperthyroidism and ophthalmopathy. There are 14 residues in the CDR3. V lost 6 bases to trimming and J lost 3 bases; unmatched junction nucleotides: 7. Exclusion of a patient resulted from uncontrolled infection, other autoimmune disease, pregnancy or lactation. RNA transcripts provided the source from which TCR beta CDR3 regions were amplified. An initial round of RT-PCR targeting the TCR CDR3 relied on the HTBI primer set. TCRdb redid the calling of the multiplex PCR reads with MiXCR, one entry per CDR3 protein. The sample records about half a million distinct CDR3 sequences, less than 25% being singletons.

The source is a man between 18 and 29 years old with Graves' hyperthyroidism. The genes are TRBV12-3 or TRBV12-4 and TRBJ1-1; the match to TRBD1 covers 7 bases. Sequenced material: blood. The CDR3 nucleotides read TGTGCCAGCAGACTAGACAGGGACTACACTGAAGCTTTCTTT. Protein product: CASRLDRDYTEAFF.